This entry concerns a single TCR beta chain. Its antigen is undetermined. The sample is drawn from a study of cytomegalovirus exposure and HLA in healthy donors. Study results and limitations: Overall, around 150 TCR beta chains were annotated as cytomegalovirus-associated. In a later analysis, TCR beta V- and J-gene trimming was associated with a missense DCLRE1C variant. Equally common other TCR beta chains were less clonally expanded than HLA-associated ones, a later analysis found.

The CDR3 sequence is 15 residues long. The V segment lost 3 bases and the J segment 7 bases; nucleotides outside the gene matches: 9. Germline CDR1 MNHEY, CDR2 SMNVEV (reference sequence). Vbeta (60) and Jbeta (13) primers were used in the PCR. Data came from immunoSEQ multiplex PCR; TCRdb stores just in-frame clones and leaves some out. The sample carries 80,000 to 100,000 clones, approximately 71% recorded once. The source of this sequence is a woman aged 18-29 years in good health and CMV-seropositive. This chain connects TRBV27 to TRBJ2-1, with TRBD1 matching over 7 bases. The source material was PBMCs. CDR3 DNA: TGTGCCAGCAGTTTTTTAGGGGTACAGGGGAATGAGCAGTTCTTC. It is translated as CASSFLGVQGNEQFF.